This record concerns one TCR beta chain sequence. No antigen is known for it. Combining a sample-barcoded 5' primer with a J-beta primer mix, a second PCR ran for about 7 to 11 cycles. In TCRdb, the 5' RACE reads were re-called with MiXCR into one record per CDR3 protein. Of roughly 800,000 distinct CDR3 sequences in the sample, about 25% were seen once. The sample is drawn from a study of blood T cells in healthy people across ages. The study's findings and limits: More naive CD4+ cells and higher diversity were found in long-lived than in aged donors.

In addition, the sample was reused for a study of T cells of mothers and their children.

The sequenced material came from blood. The receptor's source is a boy between 10 and 17 years old in good health.

CDR3 in DNA: TGTGCCATCGGGGACAGTCTGAACACTGAAGCTTTCTTT. Protein sequence: CAIGDSLNTEAFF. The chain joins TRBV10-3 to TRBJ1-1; 7 nucleotides agree with TRBD1. The V gene end was trimmed by 8 bases and the J gene end by 0 bases; junction bases not matched to a gene: 3. Germline CDR1 is ENHRY and CDR2 is SYGVKD. The CDR3 totals 13 residues.